A selection of T cell receptor beta chains follows, all from one sample in a study of shared clonotypes between healthy human individuals. Assay: immunoSEQ multiplex PCR; the TCRdb copy retains only in-frame clones and omits some. In the table there are millions of clones, 85% to 95% of which are singletons. The sample consisted of naive CD4+ T cells sorted from blood. The receptors shown here come from a man aged 18 to 35 in good health. CDR3s include the opening cysteine and the closing phenylalanine or tryptophan. Fields, in order: CDR3 DNA, CDR3 protein, D gene, J gene, V gene, clone size. The D gene is left open where the match is weak. Clone sizes are given selectively: once, few, many, or a class where the clone is expanded.

TGTGCCAGCAGCGTATGGGCGCAGGGTGGCTACACCTTC | CASSVWAQGGYTF | NA | TRBJ1-2 | TRBV9 | NA
TGTGCCAGCAGCAAAGAGGGCGGGACTTGGGTGAAAGAGGAGCAGTTCTTC | CASSKEGGTWVKEEQFF | NA | TRBJ2-1 | TRBV21-1 | NA
TGTGCCAGCAGCTTATTTCAGGGTAGTGAAAAACTGTTTTTT | CASSLFQGSEKLFF | NA | TRBJ1-4 | TRBV7-9 | NA
TGTGCCAGTAGGGGGACAGGGGGCAATCAGCCCCAGCATTTT | CASRGTGGNQPQHF | TRBD1 | TRBJ1-5 | TRBV19 | NA
TGTGCCAGCAGCTTAGCCAGGGATACCGGGGAGCTGTTTTTT | CASSLARDTGELFF | NA | TRBJ2-2 | TRBV7-2 | NA
TGCGCCAGCAGCCAAGTGGGACGGCTAAACACTGAAGCTTTCTTT | CASSQVGRLNTEAFF | NA | TRBJ1-1 | TRBV4-1 | NA
TGTGCCAGCACCCCCCTCGTCGGAGTAAAGGAGCTGTTTTTT | CASTPLVGVKELFF | NA | TRBJ2-2 | TRBV6-1 | NA
TGTGCCAGCAGTTTAGGGGGTCCTCAAGAGACCCAGTACTTC | CASSLGGPQETQYF | NA | TRBJ2-5 | TRBV28 | NA
TGTGCCAGCAGCGCAGGAGGGGAGACCCAGTACTTC | CASSAGGETQYF | NA | TRBJ2-5 | TRBV2 | NA
TGCGCCAGCAGCCCCTCTAGCGGCTCCTACGAGCAGTACTTC | CASSPSSGSYEQYF | TRBD2 | TRBJ2-7 | TRBV5-1 | NA
TGCGCCAGCAGTGAGTCGGGCGGGACAGGGGTCGAGCAGTACTTC | CASSESGGTGVEQYF | TRBD1 | TRBJ2-7 | TRBV10-2 | once
TGTGCCACCGCGCGGGGGGCGGGGGCAACTAATGAAAAACTGTTTTTT | CATARGAGATNEKLFF | NA | TRBJ1-4 | TRBV15 | NA
TGTGCCAGCTCACCTAGCTCGAAATCCTACGAGCAGTACTTC | CASSPSSKSYEQYF | NA | TRBJ2-7 | TRBV18 | NA
TGTGCCAGCAGTGATGAGGTCCTCGCTGGAAACACCATATATTTT | CASSDEVLAGNTIYF | NA | TRBJ1-3 | TRBV2 | NA
TGTGCCAGCAGCTTAGCTGGGGGCATTAATGGCTACACCTTC | CASSLAGGINGYTF | NA | TRBJ1-2 | TRBV7-9 | NA
TGTGCCAGCTCTGTGAGGACAGGGAATGAAAAACTGTTTTTT | CASSVRTGNEKLFF | TRBD1 | TRBJ1-4 | TRBV18 | NA
TGCGCCAGCAGCCCTTTTGTATCGGCTAGCGGGAGGGGCGGGGAGACCCAGTACTTC | CASSPFVSASGRGGETQYF | TRBD2 | TRBJ2-5 | TRBV4-1 | NA
TGTGCCAGCAGCTTAGCCCAGGGGGCCTCGGAAGCTTTCTTT | CASSLAQGASEAFF | TRBD1 | TRBJ1-1 | TRBV11-2 | once
TGTGCCAGCAGCGCTCAGGGTGATTCTGCTAGAGAGCAGTACTTC | CASSAQGDSAREQYF | NA | TRBJ2-7 | TRBV5-4 | NA
TGTGCCAGCAGCTTAGTTAGGGGCGAGACCCAGTACTTC | CASSLVRGETQYF | NA | TRBJ2-5 | TRBV7-2 | NA
TGTGCCACCACTAGCGGGGGAGTTAATGAGCAGTTCTTC | CATTSGGVNEQFF | TRBD2 | TRBJ2-1 | TRBV7-2 | once
TGTGCCTCTAGATTTCGGGGGTCCTACGAGCAGTACTTC | CASRFRGSYEQYF | NA | TRBJ2-7 | TRBV7-9 | NA
TGTGCCAGCAGTGGGCAGGGGGGCACAGATACGCAGTATTTT | CASSGQGGTDTQYF | TRBD1 | TRBJ2-3 | TRBV6-6 | NA
TGTGCCAGCAGCTTGGGGCTAGCCAACCCCTACGAGCAGTACTTC | CASSLGLANPYEQYF | NA | TRBJ2-7 | TRBV5-6 | NA